Following are 25 T cell receptor beta chains from one sample sequenced in a study of blood T cell repertoires in COVID-19. TCRdb's copy holds only in-frame clones and misses some; the assay was immunoSEQ multiplex PCR. The table shows just under 350,000 clones, with 88% occurring only once. The specimen was peripheral blood. Every receptor here comes from an older woman with COVID-19, enrolled during active disease.

The chain joins TRBV2 to TRBJ1-4; maybe TRBD1 (5 bases). The V end was cut by 7 bases, the J end by 4 bases, with 19 bases between. CDR1 and CDR2 (germline): SNHLY, FYNNEI. The CDR3 spans 16 residues. CDR3 protein: CASTQTVSAVNEKLFF. In DNA, the CDR3 is TGTGCCAGCACCCAGACAGTCTCTGCCGTTAATGAAAAACTGTTTTTT.

This clone has more than one count but fewer than ten. The V call is TRBV29-1, the J call TRBJ1-4; TRBD1 aligns across 7 bases. V was clipped by 6 bases and J by 2 bases; unmatched bases: 9. Per the germline V gene, CDR1 is SQVTM and CDR2 is ANQGSEA. The CDR3 contains 15 residues. Here the CDR3 reads CSVQQGGWTNEKLFF. CDR3 DNA: TGCAGCGTCCAGCAAGGGGGCTGGACTAATGAAAAACTGTTTTTT.

The gene calls are TRBV3-1 (or the pseudogene TRBV3-2) and TRBJ1-4, with no clear D. Germline V gene sequence: CDR1 LGHDT, CDR2 YNNKEL (reference sequence). V lost 3 bases and J 8 bases, leaving 13 bases between the germline ends. This CDR3 comprises 14 residues. The CDR3 sequence: CASSQRSEGEKLFF. In nucleotides, the CDR3 is TGTGCCAGCAGCCAGCGTTCAGAGGGAGAAAAACTGTTTTTT.

The chain joins TRBV6-2 or TRBV6-3 to TRBJ1-5, with 8 positions matching TRBD1. Germline values: CDR1 MNHEY, CDR2 SVGEGT. V shed 2 bases, J shed 6 bases, and the junction held 12 bases outside the gene matches. The CDR3 consists of 17 residues. CDR3 loop: CASSYKSTGGAIQPQHF. In DNA form, the CDR3 reads TGTGCCAGCAGTTACAAAAGTACAGGGGGGGCGATTCAGCCCCAGCATTTT.

The chain uses TRBV30 and TRBJ1-1; 7 bases line up with TRBD1. V was clipped by 4 bases and J by 5 bases; unmatched bases: 7. CDR1 is GTSNPN and CDR2 is SVGIG in the germline V gene (reference sequence). The CDR3 contains 13 residues. The CDR3 sequence: CAWNTNRGTEAFF. CDR3 sequence (DNA): TGTGCCTGGAATACCAACAGGGGAACTGAAGCTTTCTTT.

The chain couples TRBV19 to TRBJ1-6; D uncertain. The CDR3 contains 14 residues. The V end lost 7 bases, the J end lost 7 bases, and 14 bases lay between the germline ends. Germline V gene lookup returns CDR1 LNHDA and CDR2 SQIVND (reference sequence). In DNA form, the CDR3 reads TGTGCCAGTAACCTTGGACGGGGAAATTCACCCCTCCACTTT. Protein sequence: CASNLGRGNSPLHF.

The chain links TRBV27 to TRBJ2-7; 7 nucleotides match TRBD1. The CDR3 is 13 residues long. V shed 6 bases, J shed 9 bases, and the junction held 11 bases outside the gene matches. From germline, CDR1 is MNHEY and CDR2 SMNVEV (reference sequence). The CDR3 sequence is CASSLGQSRAQYF. The CDR3 region has the DNA TGTGCCAGCAGCCTGGGACAGAGCCGCGCGCAGTACTTC.

The V call is TRBV4-3, the J call TRBJ2-6, with TRBD1 matching 9 bases. The length of the CDR3 is 16 residues. Germline-derived CDR1 and CDR2 are LGHNA and YSLEER. Losses at the gene ends were 4 bases for V and 2 bases for J; bases not matched to a gene: 3. CDR3 in DNA: TGCGCCAGCAGCCCCGGGGACAGGGCTGGGGCCAACGTCCTGACTTTC. It yields the protein CASSPGDRAGANVLTF.

This clone was found a few times. The chain uses TRBV5-1 and TRBJ2-3; TRBD2 matches 8 bases. CDR3 length: 16 amino acids. The germline CDR1 and CDR2 sequences are SGHRS and YFSETQ. Trimming took 0 bases from V and 0 from J; bases not matched to a gene: 3. In DNA, the CDR3 is TGCGCCAGCAGCTTGGGACTAGCGCAGAGCACAGATACGCAGTATTTT. This sequence encodes CASSLGLAQSTDTQYF.

This chain uses TRBV6-4 with TRBJ2-2, with D possibly being TRBD2 (6 bases). V was clipped by 5 bases and J by 4 bases, with 14 bases between them. This CDR3 is 15 amino acids long. CDR1 is MRHNA, CDR2 SNTAGT, per germline. CDR3 DNA: TGTGCCAGCAGTTGGCGGGGTGATGGCACCGGGGAGCTGTTTTTT. Translation gives CASSWRGDGTGELFF.

The chain carries TRBV6-1 and TRBJ2-7; D is possibly TRBD1 (6 bases). Germline loops: CDR1 MNHNS, CDR2 SASEGT. V was clipped by 3 bases and J by 4 bases, with 13 bases between them. The CDR3 covers 14 residues. In DNA form, the CDR3 reads TGTGCCAGCAGTGAGGGGGCGTGGGGGTACGAGCAGTACTTC. Its translation is CASSEGAWGYEQYF.

The gene calls are TRBV19 and TRBJ1-6; tentative D call: TRBD1 (6 bases). This CDR3 is 13 amino acids long. Trimming took 6 bases from V and 7 from J, leaving 10 bases between them. Germline loops: CDR1 LNHDA, CDR2 SQIVND (reference sequence). CDR3 nucleotides: TGTGCCAGTAGACGGGACATCAATTCACCCCTCCACTTT. It translates to CASRRDINSPLHF.

The gene calls are TRBV29-1 and TRBJ2-1; 9 positions match TRBD1. The germline V gene has CDR1 SQVTM and CDR2 ANQGSEA. CDR3 length: 14 amino acids. V shed 4 bases and J 9 bases; nucleotides not matched to a gene: 10. For the CDR3, the DNA is TGCAGCGTTGGGATGGGACAGGGACAGGGTGAGCAGTTCTTC. It yields the protein CSVGMGQGQGEQFF.

The chain has TRBV25-1 and TRBJ1-6; 8 bases align to TRBD1. V was pared by 8 bases and J by 6 bases, with 3 bases of the junction left unmatched. This CDR3 is built from 13 residues. The V gene's germline CDR1 is MGHDK and CDR2 SYGVNS. The CDR3: CASGTGLNSPLHF. The CDR3 bases are TGTGCCAGCGGGACAGGTCTTAATTCACCCCTCCACTTT.

This clone has more than one count but fewer than ten. The chain is built from TRBV5-6 and TRBJ2-1; 9 positions match TRBD1. CDR1 SGHDT and CDR2 YYEEEE come from the germline V gene. The ends lost 3 bases at V and 5 bases at J; junction bases unmatched: 6. The length of the CDR3 is 15 residues. CDR3 protein: CASSSTGGWDNEQFF. The CDR3 DNA reads as TGTGCCAGCAGCTCGACAGGGGGTTGGGACAATGAGCAGTTCTTC. The full variable domain, with the rest looked up from reference TRBV5-6 and TRBJ2-1, is DAGVTQSPTHLIKTRGQQVTLRCSPKSGHDTVSWYQQALGQGPQFIFQYYEEEERQRGNFPDRFSGHQFPNYSSELNVNALLLGDSALYLCASSSTGGWDNEQFFGPGTRLTVL.

The chain combines TRBV4-1 with TRBJ2-5; weak D call: TRBD1 (6 bases). This CDR3 comprises 16 residues. Trimming pared 3 bases from V and 0 bases from J, leaving 14 bases between. Germline CDR1 and CDR2: MGHRA and YSYEKL. The chain's CDR3 is CASSQGETGYQETQYF. CDR3 DNA: TGCGCCAGCAGCCAGGGGGAAACAGGGTACCAAGAGACCCAGTACTTC.

This chain joins TRBV30 and TRBJ1-1, with unresolved D. The CDR3 extends over 12 amino acids. Trimming took 3 bases from V and 4 from J, leaving 9 bases between them. Germline CDR1 and CDR2: GTSNPN and SVGIG (reference sequence). CDR3 amino acids: CAWRHRGTEAFF. The DNA of the CDR3 is TGTGCCTGGAGACATCGTGGCACTGAAGCTTTCTTT.

J is TRBJ2-7 and V is TRBV6-5, with 7 bases aligning to TRBD2. The CDR3 is made up of 15 amino acids. Germline trimming cut 5 bases from V and 2 bases from J; bases unmatched to any gene: 9. Germline CDR1 reads MNHEY; CDR2 reads SVGAGI. The chain's CDR3 is CASSPKRGDTYEQYF. For the CDR3, the DNA is TGTGCCAGCAGTCCTAAGCGGGGTGATACCTACGAGCAGTACTTC.

This chain joins TRBV5-1 and TRBJ1-3; no clear D. Trimming removed 0 bases from V and 0 bases from J, with 10 bases in between. CDR1 and CDR2 (germline): SGHRS, YFSETQ. This CDR3 spans 16 amino acids. The CDR3 region has the DNA TGCGCCAGCAGCTTGGCGGGGTTAAGCTCTGGAAACACCATATATTTT. Translated: CASSLAGLSSGNTIYF. Drawing the rest from reference TRBV5-1 and TRBJ1-3, the complete variable domain is KAGVTQTPRYLIKTRGQQVTLSCSPISGHRSVSWYQQTPGQGLQFLFEYFSETQRNKGNFPGRFSGRQFSNSRSEMNVSTLELGDSALYLCASSLAGLSSGNTIYFGEGSWLTVV.

J is TRBJ2-5 and V is TRBV7-6; 12 bases align to TRBD2. Germline lookup yields CDR1 SGHVS and CDR2 FNYEAQ. The ends lost 4 bases at V and 4 bases at J; junction bases unmatched: 7. The CDR3 sequence is 16 residues long. This chain's CDR3 is CASSSRLAGAGETQYF. CDR3 DNA sequence: TGTGCCAGCAGCTCAAGACTAGCGGGGGCAGGAGAGACCCAGTACTTC.

This rearrangement joins TRBV30 to TRBJ1-1; the D gene is possibly TRBD1 (5 bases). Germline V lookup: CDR1 GTSNPN, CDR2 SVGIG (reference sequence). V shed 7 bases and J shed 3 bases, with 12 bases lying between them. This CDR3 has 12 residues. CDR3 sequence (DNA): TGTGCCTTGGGACGACGGGACACTGAAGCTTTCTTT. This codes for CALGRRDTEAFF.

The gene calls are TRBV11-3 and TRBJ2-5, with TRBD2 matching over 16 bases. This CDR3 is 17 amino acids long. V lost 5 bases, J lost 5 bases, and 8 bases stayed unmatched. Germline V gene sequence: CDR1 SGHNT, CDR2 YENEEA. CDR3 sequence: CASSPGTSGGAVETQYF. The CDR3 DNA is TGTGCCAGCAGCCCAGGGACTAGCGGGGGGGCCGTTGAGACCCAGTACTTC.

This chain joins TRBV5-1 and TRBJ2-1; 10 nucleotides agree with TRBD2. From germline, CDR1 is SGHRS and CDR2 YFSETQ. The CDR3 runs to 15 residues. After removal of 2 bases from V and 4 bases from J, the junction contained 3 bases not matched to a gene. CDR3 amino acids: CASSFIAGGYNEQFF. The DNA of the CDR3 is TGCGCCAGCAGCTTTATAGCGGGGGGATACAATGAGCAGTTCTTC.

The chain has TRBV27 and TRBJ1-4; D unresolved. The V gene lost 3 bases and the J gene lost 8 bases, with 16 bases spanning the gap. The CDR3 extends over 15 amino acids. The germline CDR1 and CDR2 sequences are MNHEY and SMNVEV (reference sequence). The CDR3 here is CASSLRPTRSEKLFF. In DNA form, the CDR3 reads TGTGCCAGCAGTTTGAGACCTACGAGGTCGGAAAAACTGTTTTTT.

The genes are TRBV4-1 and TRBJ2-2; 9 nucleotides line up with TRBD2. Germline V gives CDR1 MGHRA, CDR2 YSYEKL. The CDR3 has 17 residues. The V and J ends lost 1 base and 1 base, in that order; junction bases with no gene match: 4. The CDR3 here is CASSQVVAGVNTGELFF. The CDR3 bases are TGCGCCAGCAGCCAAGTTGTAGCGGGGGTGAACACCGGGGAGCTGTTTTTT.